Below are 2 T cell receptor beta chains sequenced from a single sample in a study of shared clonotypes between healthy human individuals. Here immunoSEQ multiplex PCR was the method, and the copy in TCRdb shows in-frame clones only, minus some. Of 2.3 million or so clones in the sample, 90% to 95% are singletons; the top ten hold approximately 0.4%. The material sequenced was naive CD4+ T cells from PBMCs. Subset meaning: CD45RA+ positively selected. The receptors come from a man between 18 and 29 years old in good health. Some clones in this sample may be carry-over from other donors' samples.

The genes are TRBV4-1 and TRBJ1-2, with D uncertain. Germline CDR1 is MGHRA and CDR2 is YSYEKL. The CDR3 totals 14 residues. The V end was cut by 1 base, the J end by 5 bases, with 11 bases between. CDR3 region: CASSQGVVGYGYTF. CDR3 in DNA: TGCGCCAGCAGCCAAGGGGTGGTTGGGTATGGCTACACCTTC.

The chain has TRBV19 and TRBJ2-5; D unresolved. This CDR3 region has 15 residues. V was shortened by 1 base and J by 1 base, with 10 bases between the two germline ends. CDR1 and CDR2 from the germline V gene are LNHDA and SQIVND (reference sequence). This CDR3 reads CASSIGVAAQETQYF. CDR3 nucleotides: TGTGCCAGTAGTATAGGAGTGGCGGCCCAAGAGACCCAGTACTTC.